This T cell receptor beta chain was obtained from a study of control samples from healthy donors and cancer patients. Clones were read by immunoSEQ multiplex PCR, and TCRdb kept only the in-frame ones, dropping some. The table has 50,000 or so clones, 80% seen once. Looked up from germline, CDR1 is SNHLY and CDR2 is FYNNEI. CDR3 size: 18 residues. V was pared by 7 bases and J by 0 bases, with 12 bases of the junction left unmatched. The sample taken for sequencing was blood. The genes are TRBV2 and TRBJ2-6; TRBD1 matches at 7 bases. This clonotype originated in a man in his 70s in good health. The CDR3 region is CASTLWGTVYSGANVLTF. The CDR3, as DNA: TGTGCCAGCACCCTTTGGGGGACAGTCTACTCTGGGGCCAACGTCCTGACTTTC.